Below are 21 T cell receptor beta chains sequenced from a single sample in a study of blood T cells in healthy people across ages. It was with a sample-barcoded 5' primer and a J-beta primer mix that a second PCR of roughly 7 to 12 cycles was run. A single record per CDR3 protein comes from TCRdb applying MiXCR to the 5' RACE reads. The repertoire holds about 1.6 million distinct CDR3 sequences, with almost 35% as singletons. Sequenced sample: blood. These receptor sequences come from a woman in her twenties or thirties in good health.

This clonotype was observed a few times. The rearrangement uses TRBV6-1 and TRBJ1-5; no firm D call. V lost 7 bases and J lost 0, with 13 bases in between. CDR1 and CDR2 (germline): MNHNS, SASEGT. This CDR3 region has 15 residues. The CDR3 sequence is CASILTTYSNQPQHF. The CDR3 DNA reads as TGTGCCAGCATCCTAACAACGTATAGCAATCAGCCCCAGCATTTT.

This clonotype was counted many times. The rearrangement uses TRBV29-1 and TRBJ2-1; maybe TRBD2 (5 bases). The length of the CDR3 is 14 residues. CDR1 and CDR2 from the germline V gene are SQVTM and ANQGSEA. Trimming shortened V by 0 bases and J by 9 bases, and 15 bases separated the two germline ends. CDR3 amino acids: CSVEERFGIPEQFF. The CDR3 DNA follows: TGCAGCGTTGAAGAACGATTCGGGATTCCTGAGCAGTTCTTC.

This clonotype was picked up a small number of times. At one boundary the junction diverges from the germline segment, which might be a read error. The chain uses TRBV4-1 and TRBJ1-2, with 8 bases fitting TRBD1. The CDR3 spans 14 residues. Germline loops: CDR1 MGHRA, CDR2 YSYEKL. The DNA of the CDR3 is TGCGCCAGCAGCCAAAGGACAGGGAACTATGGCTGCACCTTC. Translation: CASSQRTGNYGCTF.

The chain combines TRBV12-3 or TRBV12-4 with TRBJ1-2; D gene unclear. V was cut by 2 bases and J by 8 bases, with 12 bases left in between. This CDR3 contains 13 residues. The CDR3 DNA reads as TGTGCCAGCAGTTTATCCGAAAAACTCGGCTACACCTTC. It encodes CASSLSEKLGYTF.

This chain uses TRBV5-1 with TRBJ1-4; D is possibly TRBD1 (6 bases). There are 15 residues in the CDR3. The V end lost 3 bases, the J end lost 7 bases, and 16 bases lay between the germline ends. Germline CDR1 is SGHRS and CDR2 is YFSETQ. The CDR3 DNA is TGCGCCAGCAGCTCGTGGACGGGGGCGAGTGAAAAACTGTTTTTT. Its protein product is CASSSWTGASEKLFF.

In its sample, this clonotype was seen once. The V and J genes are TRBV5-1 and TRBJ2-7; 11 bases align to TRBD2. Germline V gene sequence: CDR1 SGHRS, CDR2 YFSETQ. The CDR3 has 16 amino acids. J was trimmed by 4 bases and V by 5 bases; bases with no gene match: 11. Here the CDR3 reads CASRNLTSGSRYEQYF. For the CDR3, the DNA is TGCGCCAGCAGGAACCTTACTAGCGGGAGTCGGTACGAGCAGTACTTC.

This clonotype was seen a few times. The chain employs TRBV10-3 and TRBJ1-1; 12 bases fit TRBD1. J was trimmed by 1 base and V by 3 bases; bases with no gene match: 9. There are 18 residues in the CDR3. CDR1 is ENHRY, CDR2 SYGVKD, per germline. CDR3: CAISERAGQGAPNTEAFF. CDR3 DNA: TGTGCCATCAGTGAAAGAGCGGGACAGGGGGCGCCGAACACTGAAGCTTTCTTT.

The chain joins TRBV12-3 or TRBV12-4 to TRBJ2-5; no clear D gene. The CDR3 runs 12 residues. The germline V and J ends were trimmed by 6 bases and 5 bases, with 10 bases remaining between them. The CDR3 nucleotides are TGTGCCAGCAGCCTAAAACCGGAGACCCAGTACTTC. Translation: CASSLKPETQYF.

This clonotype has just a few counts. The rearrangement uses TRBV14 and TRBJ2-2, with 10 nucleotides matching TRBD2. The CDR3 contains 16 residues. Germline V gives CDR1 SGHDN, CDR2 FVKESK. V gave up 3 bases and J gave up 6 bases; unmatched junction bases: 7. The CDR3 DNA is TGTGCCAGCAGCCAGAGACTAGCGGGCCTCTCCGGGGAGCTGTTTTTT. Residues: CASSQRLAGLSGELFF.

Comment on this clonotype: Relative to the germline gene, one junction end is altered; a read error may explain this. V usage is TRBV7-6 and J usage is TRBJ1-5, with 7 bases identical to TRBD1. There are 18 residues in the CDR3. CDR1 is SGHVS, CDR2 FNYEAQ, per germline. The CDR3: CAGSAGTANRFSNQPQHF. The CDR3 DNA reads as TGTGCCGGCAGCGCAGGGACAGCCAACCGATTTAGCAATCAGCCCCAGCATTTT.

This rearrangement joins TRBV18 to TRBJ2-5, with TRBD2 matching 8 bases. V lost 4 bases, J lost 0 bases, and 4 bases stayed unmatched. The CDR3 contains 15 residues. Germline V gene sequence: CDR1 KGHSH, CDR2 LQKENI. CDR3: CASSQNSGNQETQYF. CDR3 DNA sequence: TGTGCCAGCTCACAGAATAGCGGGAACCAAGAGACCCAGTACTTC.

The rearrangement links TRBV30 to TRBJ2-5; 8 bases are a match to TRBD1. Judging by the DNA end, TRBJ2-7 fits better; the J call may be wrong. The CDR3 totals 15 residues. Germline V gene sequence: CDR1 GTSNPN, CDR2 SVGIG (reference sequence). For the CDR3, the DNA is TGTGCCTGGAGCTTCCAGGGGGCGACTGGGAACGAGCAGTACTTC. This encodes CAWSFQGATGNEQYF.

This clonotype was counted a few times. CDR3 nucleotides: TGTGCCAGCTCACCACCTGACAGCCCTCGGCCCCAGCATTTT. It yields the protein CASSPPDSPRPQHF. This sequence joins TRBV18 and TRBJ1-5; possible D gene TRBD1, 5 bases. CDR3 length equals 14 residues. Germline values: CDR1 KGHSH, CDR2 LQKENI. Trimming removed 0 bases at V and 9 bases at J, with 12 bases between.

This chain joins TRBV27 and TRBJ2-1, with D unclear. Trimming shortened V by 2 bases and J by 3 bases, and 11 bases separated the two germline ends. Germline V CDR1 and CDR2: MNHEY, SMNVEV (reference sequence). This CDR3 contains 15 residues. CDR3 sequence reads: CASSLGAPLYNEQFF. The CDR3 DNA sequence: TGTGCCAGCAGTTTAGGTGCTCCTCTCTACAATGAGCAGTTCTTC.

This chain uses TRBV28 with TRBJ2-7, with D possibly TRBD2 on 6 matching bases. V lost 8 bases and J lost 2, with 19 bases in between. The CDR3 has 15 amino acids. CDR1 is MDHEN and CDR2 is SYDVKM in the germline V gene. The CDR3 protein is CASGGTGSSPYEQYF. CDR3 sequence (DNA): TGTGCCAGCGGGGGGACCGGGTCCTCTCCCTACGAGCAGTACTTC.

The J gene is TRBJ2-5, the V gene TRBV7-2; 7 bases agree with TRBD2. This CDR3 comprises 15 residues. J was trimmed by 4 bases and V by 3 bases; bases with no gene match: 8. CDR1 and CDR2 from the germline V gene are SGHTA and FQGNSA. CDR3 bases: TGTGCCAGCAGCTTCCTACGGGACTATGGAGAGACCCAGTACTTC. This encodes CASSFLRDYGETQYF.

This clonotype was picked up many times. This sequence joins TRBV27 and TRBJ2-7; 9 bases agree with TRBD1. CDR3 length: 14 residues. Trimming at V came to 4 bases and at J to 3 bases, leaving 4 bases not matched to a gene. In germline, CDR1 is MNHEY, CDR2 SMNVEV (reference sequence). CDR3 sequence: CASSSQTGGYEQYF. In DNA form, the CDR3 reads TGTGCCAGCAGTTCCCAGACAGGGGGCTACGAGCAGTACTTC.

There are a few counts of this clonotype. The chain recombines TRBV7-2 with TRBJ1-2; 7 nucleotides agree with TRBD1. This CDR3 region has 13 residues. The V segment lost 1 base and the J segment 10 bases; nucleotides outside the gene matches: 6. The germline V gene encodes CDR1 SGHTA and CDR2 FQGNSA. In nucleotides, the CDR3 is TGTGCCAGCAGCTTAGGCTACAGGGGTGACTACACCTTC. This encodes CASSLGYRGDYTF.

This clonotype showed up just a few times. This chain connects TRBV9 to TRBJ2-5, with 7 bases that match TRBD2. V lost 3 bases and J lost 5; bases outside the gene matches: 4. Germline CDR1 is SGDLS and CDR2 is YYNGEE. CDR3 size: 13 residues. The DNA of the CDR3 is TGTGCCAGCAGCGAGGGACTACGGGAGACCCAGTACTTC. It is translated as CASSEGLRETQYF.

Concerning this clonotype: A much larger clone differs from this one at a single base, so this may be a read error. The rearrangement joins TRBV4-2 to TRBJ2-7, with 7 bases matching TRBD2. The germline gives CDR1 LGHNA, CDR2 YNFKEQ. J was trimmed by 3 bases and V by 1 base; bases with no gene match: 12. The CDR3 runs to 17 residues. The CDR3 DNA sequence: TGTGCCAGCAGCCAAGTCTGGGAAGACGGGGGGAACTACGAGCAGTACTTC. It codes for CASSQVWEDGGNYEQYF.

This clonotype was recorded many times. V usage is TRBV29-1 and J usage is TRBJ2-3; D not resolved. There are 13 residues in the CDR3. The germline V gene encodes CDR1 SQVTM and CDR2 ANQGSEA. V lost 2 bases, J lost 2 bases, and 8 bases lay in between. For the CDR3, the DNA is TGCAGCGTTGAACTCTTTTACACAGATACGCAGTATTTT. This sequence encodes CSVELFYTDTQYF.